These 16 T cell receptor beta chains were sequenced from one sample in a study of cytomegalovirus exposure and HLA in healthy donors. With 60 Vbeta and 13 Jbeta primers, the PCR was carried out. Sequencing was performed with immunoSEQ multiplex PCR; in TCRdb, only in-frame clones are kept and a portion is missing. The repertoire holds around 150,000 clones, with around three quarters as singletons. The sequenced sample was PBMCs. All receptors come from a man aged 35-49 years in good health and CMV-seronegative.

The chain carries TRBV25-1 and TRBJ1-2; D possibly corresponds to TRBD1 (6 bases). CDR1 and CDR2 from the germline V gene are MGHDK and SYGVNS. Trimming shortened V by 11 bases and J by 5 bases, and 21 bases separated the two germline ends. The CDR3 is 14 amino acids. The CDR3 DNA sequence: TGTGCCGCCAGGGGTAAGGATGATCTTTATGGCTACACCTTC. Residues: CAARGKDDLYGYTF.

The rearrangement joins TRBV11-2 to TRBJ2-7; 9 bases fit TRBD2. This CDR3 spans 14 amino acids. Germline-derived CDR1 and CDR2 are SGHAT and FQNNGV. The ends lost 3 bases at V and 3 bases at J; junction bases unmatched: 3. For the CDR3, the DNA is TGTGCCAGCAGCTTTACACTAGCGGGCTACGAGCAGTACTTC. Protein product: CASSFTLAGYEQYF.

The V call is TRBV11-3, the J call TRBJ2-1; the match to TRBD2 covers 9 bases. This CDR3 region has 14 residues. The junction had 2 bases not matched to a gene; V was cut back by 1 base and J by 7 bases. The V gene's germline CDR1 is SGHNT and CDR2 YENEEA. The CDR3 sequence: CASSLGGRANEQFF. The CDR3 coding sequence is TGTGCCAGCAGCTTAGGCGGGAGGGCTAATGAGCAGTTCTTC.

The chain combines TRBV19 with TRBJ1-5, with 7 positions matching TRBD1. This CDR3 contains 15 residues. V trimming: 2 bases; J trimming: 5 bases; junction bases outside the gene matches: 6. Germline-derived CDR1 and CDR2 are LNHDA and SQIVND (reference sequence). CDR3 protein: CASSIRQGVDQPQHF. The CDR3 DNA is TGTGCCAGTAGTATACGACAGGGCGTCGATCAGCCCCAGCATTTT.

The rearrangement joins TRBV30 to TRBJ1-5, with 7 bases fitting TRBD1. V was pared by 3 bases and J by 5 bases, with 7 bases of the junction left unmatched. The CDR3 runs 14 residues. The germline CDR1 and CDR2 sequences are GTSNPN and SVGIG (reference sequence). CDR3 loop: CAWSAGQKYQPQHF. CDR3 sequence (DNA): TGTGCCTGGAGCGCGGGACAGAAATATCAGCCCCAGCATTTT.

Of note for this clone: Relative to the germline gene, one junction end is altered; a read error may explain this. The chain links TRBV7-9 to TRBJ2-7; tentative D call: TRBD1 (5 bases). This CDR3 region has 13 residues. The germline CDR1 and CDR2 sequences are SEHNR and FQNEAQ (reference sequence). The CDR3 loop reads CSSSSSGLYEQYF. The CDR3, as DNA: TGTTCCAGCAGCTCATCAGGGCTTTACGAGCAGTACTTC.

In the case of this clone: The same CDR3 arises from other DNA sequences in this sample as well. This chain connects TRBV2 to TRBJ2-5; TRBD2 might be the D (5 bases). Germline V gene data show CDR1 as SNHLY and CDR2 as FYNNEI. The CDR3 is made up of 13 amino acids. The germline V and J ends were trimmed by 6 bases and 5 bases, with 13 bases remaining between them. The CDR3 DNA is TGTGCCAGCAGCGGACTCCCGGGGGAGACCCAGTACTTC. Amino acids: CASSGLPGETQYF.

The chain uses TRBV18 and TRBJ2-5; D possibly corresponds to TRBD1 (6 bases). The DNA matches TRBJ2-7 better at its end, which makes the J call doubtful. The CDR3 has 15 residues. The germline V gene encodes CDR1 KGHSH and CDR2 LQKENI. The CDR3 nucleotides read TGTGCCAGCTTTGACACCGGGACATCCCCCTACGAGCAGTACTTC. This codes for CASFDTGTSPYEQYF.

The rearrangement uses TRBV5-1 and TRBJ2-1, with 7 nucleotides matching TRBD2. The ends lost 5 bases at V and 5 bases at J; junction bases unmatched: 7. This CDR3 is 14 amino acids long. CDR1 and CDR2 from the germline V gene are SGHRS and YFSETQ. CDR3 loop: CASRRGGENNEQFF. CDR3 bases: TGCGCCAGCAGGCGTGGGGGGGAAAACAATGAGCAGTTCTTC. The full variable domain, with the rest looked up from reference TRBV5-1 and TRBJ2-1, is KAGVTQTPRYLIKTRGQQVTLSCSPISGHRSVSWYQQTPGQGLQFLFEYFSETQRNKGNFPGRFSGRQFSNSRSEMNVSTLELGDSALYLCASRRGGENNEQFFGPGTRLTVL.

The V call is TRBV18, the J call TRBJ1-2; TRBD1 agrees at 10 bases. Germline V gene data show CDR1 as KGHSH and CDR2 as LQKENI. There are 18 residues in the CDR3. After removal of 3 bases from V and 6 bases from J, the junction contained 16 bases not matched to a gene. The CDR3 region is CASSPPGQGEMSWNGYTF. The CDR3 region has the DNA TGTGCCAGCTCACCTCCAGGACAGGGGGAAATGAGTTGGAATGGCTACACCTTC.

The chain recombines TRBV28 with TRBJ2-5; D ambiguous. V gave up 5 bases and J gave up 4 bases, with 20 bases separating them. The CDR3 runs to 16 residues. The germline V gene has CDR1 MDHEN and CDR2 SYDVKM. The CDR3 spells CASSRSRNILAETQYF. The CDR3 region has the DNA TGTGCCAGCAGTCGATCCAGAAACATCCTGGCAGAGACCCAGTACTTC.

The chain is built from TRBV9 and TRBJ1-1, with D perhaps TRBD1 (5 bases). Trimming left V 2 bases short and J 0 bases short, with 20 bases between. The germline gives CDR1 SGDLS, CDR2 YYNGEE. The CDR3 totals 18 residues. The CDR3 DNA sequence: TGTGCCAGCAGCGTTAACACCGTCGGGGGTTTCGTGAACACTGAAGCTTTCTTT. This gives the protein CASSVNTVGGFVNTEAFF.

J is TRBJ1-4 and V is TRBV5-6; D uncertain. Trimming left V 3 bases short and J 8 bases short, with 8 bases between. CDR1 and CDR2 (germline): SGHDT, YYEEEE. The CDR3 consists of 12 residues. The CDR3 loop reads CASSSEMEKLFF. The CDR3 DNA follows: TGTGCCAGCAGCTCCGAGATGGAAAAACTGTTTTTT. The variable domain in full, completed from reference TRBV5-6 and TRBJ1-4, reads DAGVTQSPTHLIKTRGQQVTLRCSPKSGHDTVSWYQQALGQGPQFIFQYYEEEERQRGNFPDRFSGHQFPNYSSELNVNALLLGDSALYLCASSSEMEKLFFGSGTQLSVL.

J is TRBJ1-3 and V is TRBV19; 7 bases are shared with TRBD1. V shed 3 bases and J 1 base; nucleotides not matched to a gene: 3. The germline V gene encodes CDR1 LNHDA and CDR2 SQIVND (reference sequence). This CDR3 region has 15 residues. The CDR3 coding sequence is TGTGCCAGTAGTATGGGGACAGCTTCTGGAAACACCATATATTTT. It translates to CASSMGTASGNTIYF.

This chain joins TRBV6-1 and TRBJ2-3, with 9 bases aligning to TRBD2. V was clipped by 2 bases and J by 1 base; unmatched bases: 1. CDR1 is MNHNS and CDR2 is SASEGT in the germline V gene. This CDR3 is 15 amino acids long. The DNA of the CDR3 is TGTGCCAGCAGTGAATGGACTAGCGGCACAGATACGCAGTATTTT. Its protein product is CASSEWTSGTDTQYF.

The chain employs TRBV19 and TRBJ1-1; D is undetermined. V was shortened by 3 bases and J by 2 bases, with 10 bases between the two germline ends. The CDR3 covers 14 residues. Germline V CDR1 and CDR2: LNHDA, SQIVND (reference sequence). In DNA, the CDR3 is TGTGCCAGTAGTATGAGTACGTTCAACACTGAAGCTTTCTTT. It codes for CASSMSTFNTEAFF.